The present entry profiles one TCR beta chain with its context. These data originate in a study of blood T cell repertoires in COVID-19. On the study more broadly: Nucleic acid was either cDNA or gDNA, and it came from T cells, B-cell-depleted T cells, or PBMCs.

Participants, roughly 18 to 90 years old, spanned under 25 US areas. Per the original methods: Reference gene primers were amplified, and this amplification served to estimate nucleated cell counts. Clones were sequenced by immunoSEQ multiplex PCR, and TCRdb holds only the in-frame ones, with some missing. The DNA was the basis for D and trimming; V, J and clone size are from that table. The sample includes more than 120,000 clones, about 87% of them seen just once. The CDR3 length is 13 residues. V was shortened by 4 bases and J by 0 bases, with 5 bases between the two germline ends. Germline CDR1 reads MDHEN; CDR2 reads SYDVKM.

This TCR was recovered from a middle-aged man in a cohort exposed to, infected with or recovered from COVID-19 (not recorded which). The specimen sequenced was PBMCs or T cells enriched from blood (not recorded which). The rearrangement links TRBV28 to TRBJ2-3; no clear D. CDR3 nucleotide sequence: TGTGCCAGCAGTTCCCATAGCACAGATACGCAGTATTTT. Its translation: CASSSHSTDTQYF.